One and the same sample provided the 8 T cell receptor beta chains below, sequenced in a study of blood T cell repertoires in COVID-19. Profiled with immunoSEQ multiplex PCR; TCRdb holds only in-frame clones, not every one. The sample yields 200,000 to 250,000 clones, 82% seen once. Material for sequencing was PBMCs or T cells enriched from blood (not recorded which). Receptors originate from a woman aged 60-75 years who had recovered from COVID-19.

The CDR3 DNA is TGTGCCAGCAGCTTAGCGGGGGGGCTGGGTCAGTACTTC. It specifies CASSLAGGLGQYF. The rearrangement links TRBV5-4 to TRBJ2-5, with 10 positions matching TRBD2. Per the germline V gene, CDR1 is SGHNT and CDR2 is YYREEE (reference sequence). This CDR3 spans 13 amino acids. V dropped 2 bases and J dropped 11; count of bases not matched to a gene: 6.

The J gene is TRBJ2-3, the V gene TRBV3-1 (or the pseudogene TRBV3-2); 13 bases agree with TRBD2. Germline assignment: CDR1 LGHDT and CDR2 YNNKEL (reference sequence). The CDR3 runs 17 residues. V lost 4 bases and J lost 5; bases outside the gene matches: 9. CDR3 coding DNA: TGTGCCAGCAGCCCCCCGGGACTAGCGGGGAGGATAGATACGCAGTATTTT. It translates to CASSPPGLAGRIDTQYF.

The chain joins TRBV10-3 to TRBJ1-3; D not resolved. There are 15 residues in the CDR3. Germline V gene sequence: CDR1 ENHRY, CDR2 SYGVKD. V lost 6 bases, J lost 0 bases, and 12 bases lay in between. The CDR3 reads CAISETGSSGNTIYF. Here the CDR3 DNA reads TGTGCCATCAGCGAGACTGGGAGCTCTGGAAACACCATATATTTT.

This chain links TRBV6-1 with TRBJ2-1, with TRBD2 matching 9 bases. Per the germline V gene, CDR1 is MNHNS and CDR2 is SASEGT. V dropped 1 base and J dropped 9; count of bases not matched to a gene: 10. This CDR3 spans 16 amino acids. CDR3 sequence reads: CASSEVIAGAVGEQFF. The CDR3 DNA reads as TGTGCCAGCAGTGAAGTAATAGCGGGAGCAGTTGGTGAGCAGTTCTTC.

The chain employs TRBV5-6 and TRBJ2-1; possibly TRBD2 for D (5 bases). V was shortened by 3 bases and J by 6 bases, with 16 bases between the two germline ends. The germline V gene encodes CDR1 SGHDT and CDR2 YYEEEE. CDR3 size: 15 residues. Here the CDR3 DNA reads TGTGCCAGCAGCTATAACGACGGGATCTTCAATGAGCAGTTCTTC. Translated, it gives CASSYNDGIFNEQFF.

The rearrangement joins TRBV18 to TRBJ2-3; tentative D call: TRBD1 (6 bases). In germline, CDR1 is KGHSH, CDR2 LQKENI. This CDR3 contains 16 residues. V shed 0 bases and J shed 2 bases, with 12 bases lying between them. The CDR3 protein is CASSPPGAVNTDTQYF. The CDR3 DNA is TGTGCCAGCTCACCACCGGGGGCAGTTAACACAGATACGCAGTATTTT.

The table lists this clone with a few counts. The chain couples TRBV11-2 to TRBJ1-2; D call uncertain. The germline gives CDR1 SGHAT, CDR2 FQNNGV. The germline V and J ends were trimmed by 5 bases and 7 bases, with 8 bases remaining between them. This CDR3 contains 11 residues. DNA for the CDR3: TGTGCCAGCAGCCCGGGGAGTGGCTACACCTTC. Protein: CASSPGSGYTF.

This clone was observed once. CDR3 DNA: TGCGCCAGCAGCTATCAGGGATCCGTGACTAATGAAAAACTGTTTTTT. Translated, it gives CASSYQGSVTNEKLFF. The chain carries TRBV5-1 and TRBJ1-4, with a possible D match to TRBD1 (5 bases). This CDR3 is 16 amino acids long. V lost 3 bases and J 2 bases, leaving 14 bases between the germline ends. Germline V CDR1 and CDR2: SGHRS, YFSETQ.